The 23 T cell receptor beta chains given below trace back to one sample, sequenced in a study of cytomegalovirus exposure and HLA in healthy donors. In the PCR, 60 Vbeta and 13 Jbeta primers were used. This table comes from immunoSEQ multiplex PCR, and its TCRdb copy is limited to in-frame clones, with some not included. This sample has about 160,000 clones, with about 85% found just once. The sample consisted of PBMCs. These receptors were taken from a man between 18 and 35 years old in good health and CMV-seropositive.

The gene calls are TRBV7-9 and TRBJ2-1; 8 positions match TRBD1. V gave up 9 bases and J gave up 6 bases; unmatched junction bases: 10. Germline V gene lookup returns CDR1 SEHNR and CDR2 FQNEAQ (reference sequence). CDR3 size: 14 residues. The CDR3 spells CASQDRGGPNEQFF. CDR3 sequence (DNA): TGTGCCAGTCAAGACAGGGGAGGACCCAATGAGCAGTTCTTC.

V and J are TRBV27 and TRBJ1-1, with D possibly TRBD1 on 5 matching bases. From germline, CDR1 is MNHEY and CDR2 SMNVEV (reference sequence). This CDR3 has 17 amino acids. V gave up 2 bases and J gave up 2 bases, with 18 bases separating them. The CDR3 region is CASSLGPLTVYNTEAFF. The CDR3 region has the DNA TGTGCCAGCAGTTTAGGCCCCCTGACAGTCTATAACACTGAAGCTTTCTTT.

The chain joins TRBV2 to TRBJ1-1, with TRBD1 matching 7 bases. V lost 5 bases, J lost 0 bases, and 9 bases stayed unmatched. Germline CDR1 is SNHLY and CDR2 is FYNNEI. The CDR3 runs to 16 residues. DNA for the CDR3: TGTGCCAGCAGTCCTCGACAGGGTCTTGTGAACACTGAAGCTTTCTTT. It yields the protein CASSPRQGLVNTEAFF. Combining the CDR3 with reference TRBV2 and TRBJ1-1 gives the whole variable domain EPEVTQTPSHQVTQMGQEVILRCVPISNHLYFYWYRQILGQKVEFLVSFYNNEISEKSEIFDDQFSVERPDGSNFTLKIRSTKLEDSAMYFCASSPRQGLVNTEAFFGQGTRLTVV.

The J gene is TRBJ2-1, the V gene TRBV6-5, with 12 bases that match TRBD2. Germline-derived CDR1 and CDR2 are MNHEY and SVGAGI. J was trimmed by 3 bases and V by 1 base; bases with no gene match: 1. The CDR3 is made up of 16 amino acids. CDR3 nucleotide sequence: TGTGCCAGCAGTTACTTGACTAGCGGGAGCTACAATGAGCAGTTCTTC. Amino acids: CASSYLTSGSYNEQFF.

The CDR3 region is CASGWRRGSQETQYF. The CDR3 nucleotides read TGTGCCAGTGGGTGGAGGCGGGGGTCCCAAGAGACCCAGTACTTC. This chain links TRBV7-2 with TRBJ2-5, with 7 bases aligning to TRBD2. Per germline, CDR1 SGHTA and CDR2 FQGNSA. Trimming removed 9 bases from V and 1 base from J; junction bases left unmatched: 11. The CDR3 contains 15 residues.

The chain joins TRBV5-6 to TRBJ1-2; weak D call: TRBD1 (5 bases). Between the trimmed V and J ends, which lost 1 base and 10 bases, there was a span of 14 bases. This CDR3 has 13 amino acids. The V gene's germline CDR1 is SGHDT and CDR2 YYEEEE. The CDR3 here is CASSLPQGRDYTF. CDR3 sequence (DNA): TGTGCCAGCAGCTTGCCCCAGGGAAGGGACTACACCTTC. The full variable domain, its missing parts supplied by reference TRBV5-6 and TRBJ1-2, is DAGVTQSPTHLIKTRGQQVTLRCSPKSGHDTVSWYQQALGQGPQFIFQYYEEEERQRGNFPDRFSGHQFPNYSSELNVNALLLGDSALYLCASSLPQGRDYTFGSGTRLTVV.

A few counts support this clone. This chain connects TRBV6-5 to TRBJ2-1; D unresolved. CDR1 is MNHEY and CDR2 is SVGAGI in the germline V gene. V lost 7 bases to trimming and J lost 10 bases, with 11 bases between them. The CDR3 contains 11 residues. CDR3 bases: TGTGCCAGCAATTCCGGTCTGGAGCAGTTCTTC. Translating gives CASNSGLEQFF.

The rearrangement uses TRBV14 and TRBJ2-1, with 7 bases aligning to TRBD2. Germline V lookup: CDR1 SGHDN, CDR2 FVKESK. CDR3 size: 15 residues. V lost 4 bases and J lost 3; bases outside the gene matches: 6. The CDR3 DNA sequence: TGTGCCAGCAGCCCCCGGGACTACCTCTACAATGAGCAGTTCTTC. Protein product: CASSPRDYLYNEQFF.

As DNA, the CDR3 is TGTGCCAGTAGGACATTACAGGGTTTTCATGAAAAACTGTTTTTT. It codes for CASRTLQGFHEKLFF. The genes are TRBV19 and TRBJ1-4; TRBD1 might be the D (6 bases). The germline CDR1 and CDR2 sequences are LNHDA and SQIVND (reference sequence). The ends were cut back, 6 bases at V and 6 bases at J, with 17 bases in the middle. This CDR3 has 15 amino acids. Looking up the rest from reference TRBV19 and TRBJ1-4 gives the full variable domain: DGGITQSPKYLFRKEGQNVTLSCEQNLNHDAMYWYRQDPGQGLRLIYYSQIVNDFQKGDIAEGYSVSREKKESFPLTVTSAQKNPTAFYLCASRTLQGFHEKLFFGSGTQLSVL.

The chain has TRBV2 and TRBJ1-4, with unresolved D. V dropped 7 bases and J dropped 7 bases, with 13 bases sitting between them. CDR1 is SNHLY, CDR2 FYNNEI, per germline. There are 13 residues in the CDR3. Written as DNA, the CDR3 is TGTGCCAGCAACACTATGGATCGTGAAAAACTGTTTTTT. This gives the protein CASNTMDREKLFF.

The chain is built from TRBV11-3 and TRBJ2-3; TRBD1 might be the D (6 bases). CDR1 and CDR2 from the germline V gene are SGHNT and YENEEA. This CDR3 is 13 amino acids long. Between the trimmed V and J ends, which lost 5 bases and 1 base, there was a span of 7 bases. DNA of the CDR3: TGTGCCAGCAGCAAGGGGGGCACAGATACGCAGTATTTT. Its protein is CASSKGGTDTQYF.

The V call is TRBV5-7, the J call TRBJ2-6, with D unclear. TRBV5-7 is known as an ORF, though its function is uncertain. This CDR3 spans 14 amino acids. V was clipped by 8 bases and J by 2 bases, with 11 bases between them. CDR3 nucleotide sequence: TGTGCCAGTTTAAGAACAGCTGGGGCCAACGTCCTGACTTTC. This translates into CASLRTAGANVLTF.

CDR3 loop: CASSQLGGTYEQYF. The CDR3 DNA follows: TGCGCCAGCAGCCAACTCGGCGGGACCTACGAGCAGTACTTC. The rearrangement uses TRBV4-1 and TRBJ2-7; D possibly corresponds to TRBD2 (6 bases). V lost 2 bases and J lost 2, with 10 bases in between. CDR1 is MGHRA and CDR2 is YSYEKL in the germline V gene. The CDR3 contains 14 residues.

This rearrangement joins TRBV4-3 to TRBJ2-7, with D hard to call. The CDR3 consists of 16 residues. The V gene's germline CDR1 is LGHNA and CDR2 YSLEER. Trimming removed 0 bases at V and 2 bases at J, with 14 bases between. The CDR3 nucleotides read TGCGCCAGCAGCCAAGATTTTGCAGGTACCCCCTACGAGCAGTACTTC. Its translation: CASSQDFAGTPYEQYF.

This clone appeared once. CDR3 nucleotides: TGCGCCAGCAGCCAAGATGGGCGGCTAGCGGGTGAGCAGTTCTTC. Its translation is CASSQDGRLAGEQFF. The J gene is TRBJ2-1, the V gene TRBV4-3; TRBD2 aligns across 8 bases. There are 15 residues in the CDR3. CDR1 is LGHNA and CDR2 is YSLEER in the germline V gene. Germline trimming cut 0 bases from V and 9 bases from J; bases unmatched to any gene: 7.

The V and J genes are TRBV4-2 and TRBJ2-2; D is unclear. The CDR3 contains 16 residues. The germline gives CDR1 LGHNA, CDR2 YNFKEQ. The ends were cut back, 1 base at V and 0 bases at J, with 9 bases in the middle. The chain's CDR3 is CASSQGKLPNTGELFF. The CDR3 DNA reads as TGTGCCAGCAGCCAAGGAAAACTGCCGAACACCGGGGAGCTGTTTTTT.

The gene calls are TRBV11-3 and TRBJ2-5; 11 bases map to TRBD2. The germline gives CDR1 SGHNT, CDR2 YENEEA. The junction had 2 bases not matched to a gene; V was cut back by 6 bases and J by 2 bases. This CDR3 is built from 14 residues. CDR3 sequence reads: CASRTSGIQETQYF. The CDR3 DNA reads as TGTGCCAGCAGGACTAGCGGGATACAAGAGACCCAGTACTTC.

The rearrangement uses TRBV6-1 and TRBJ2-1, with 8 bases fitting TRBD1. The trim removed 4 bases at V and 9 bases at J, leaving 5 bases unmatched. Germline CDR1 MNHNS, CDR2 SASEGT. The CDR3 runs to 13 residues. CDR3 sequence (DNA): TGTGCCAGCAGTGCGGACAGGGTATTTGAGCAGTTCTTC. This codes for CASSADRVFEQFF.

This clone was detected only once. The chain has TRBV6-6 and TRBJ1-5; the D gene is possibly TRBD1 (5 bases). CDR1 is MNHNY, CDR2 SVGAGI, per germline (reference sequence). The V end lost 8 bases, the J end lost 5 bases, and 13 bases lay between the germline ends. The CDR3 is 13 amino acids. The CDR3 coding sequence is TGTGCCAGCGCAGGGTTCTTGGATCAGCCCCAGCATTTT. Its translation: CASAGFLDQPQHF.

The V gene is TRBV11-3, the J gene TRBJ2-2, with a tentative D call TRBD1 (7 bases). CDR1 is SGHNT, CDR2 YENEEA, per germline. Trimming took 5 bases from V and 4 from J, leaving 14 bases between them. This CDR3 is built from 15 residues. The CDR3 DNA sequence: TGTGCCAGCAGCCTCGGAGGGGGCCTCACCGGGGAGCTGTTTTTT. Translation gives CASSLGGGLTGELFF.

This clone was seen a single time. The V gene is TRBV25-1, the J gene TRBJ2-7; 8 nucleotides match TRBD2. CDR1 is MGHDK and CDR2 is SYGVNS in the germline V gene. This CDR3 has 14 amino acids. The V and J ends lost 2 bases and 7 bases, in that order; junction bases with no gene match: 7. The CDR3 DNA reads as TGTGCCAGCAGTGAAGTGGGGACTAGGCTTGAGCAGTACTTC. Residues: CASSEVGTRLEQYF.

The chain recombines TRBV19 with TRBJ2-3; maybe TRBD2 (6 bases). CDR1 is LNHDA, CDR2 SQIVND, per germline (reference sequence). This CDR3 comprises 15 residues. V gave up 3 bases and J gave up 3 bases, with 13 bases separating them. CDR3 coding DNA: TGTGCCAGTAGTATTATGGGGGGATGGACAGATACGCAGTATTTT. Translating gives CASSIMGGWTDTQYF.

The V gene is TRBV19, the J gene TRBJ2-7; no firm D call. Trimming removed 2 bases at V and 5 bases at J, with 10 bases between. The CDR3 sequence is 13 residues long. Germline V lookup: CDR1 LNHDA, CDR2 SQIVND (reference sequence). The CDR3: CASSIQGVDEQYF. The CDR3 bases are TGTGCCAGTAGTATACAAGGAGTTGACGAGCAGTACTTC.